This T cell receptor (beta chain) was sequenced during a study of response to subunit inactivated influenza vaccine. As to this clonotype: Antigen unknown.

The CDR3 is made up of 15 amino acids. In germline, CDR1 is WNHNN, CDR2 SYGVQD (reference sequence). The germline V and J ends were trimmed by 2 bases and 0 bases, with 11 bases remaining between them. Findings and limits, study-wide: Authors suggested that a seasonal influenza vaccination recruits few new T cells each time.

One entry per CDR3 protein results from TCRdb running MiXCR on the RT-PCR reads. The profile shows about 780,000 distinct CDR3 sequences, about 18% of them singletons. The sample here was PBMCs from blood, taken more than 4 days after vaccination. The V and J genes are TRBV10-1 and TRBJ2-7; D gene uncertain. The receptor comes from a man over 45 who received an inactivated influenza vaccine. CDR3 region: CASSERVGYSYEQYF. The CDR3 coding sequence is TGCGCCAGCAGTGAGAGGGTCGGATACTCCTACGAGCAGTACTTC.